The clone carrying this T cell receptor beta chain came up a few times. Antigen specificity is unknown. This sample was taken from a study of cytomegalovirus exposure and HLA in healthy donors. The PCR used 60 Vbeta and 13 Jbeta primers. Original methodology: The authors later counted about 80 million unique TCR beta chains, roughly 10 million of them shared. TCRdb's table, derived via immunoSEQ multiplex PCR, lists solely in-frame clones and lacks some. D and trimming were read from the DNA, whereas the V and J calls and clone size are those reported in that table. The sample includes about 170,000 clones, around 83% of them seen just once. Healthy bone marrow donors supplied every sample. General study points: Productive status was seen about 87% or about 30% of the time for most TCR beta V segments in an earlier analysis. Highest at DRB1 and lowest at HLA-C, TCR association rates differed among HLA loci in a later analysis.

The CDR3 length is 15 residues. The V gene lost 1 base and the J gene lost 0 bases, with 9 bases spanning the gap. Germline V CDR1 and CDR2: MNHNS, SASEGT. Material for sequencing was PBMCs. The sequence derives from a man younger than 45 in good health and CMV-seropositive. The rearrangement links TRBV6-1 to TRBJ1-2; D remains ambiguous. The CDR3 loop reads CASSEGHLANYGYTF. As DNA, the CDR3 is TGTGCCAGCAGTGAAGGACACTTAGCTAACTATGGCTACACCTTC.